This TCR beta chain was sequenced during a study of T cell responses to AZD1222 COVID-19 vaccine. This CDR3 region has 14 residues. Germline CDR1 reads SGHKS; CDR2 reads YYEKEE (reference sequence). Trimming removed 2 bases from V and 6 bases from J, with 15 bases in between. Study-wide findings and caveats: There were mostly white British donors and more females than males, and clonal diversity was possibly underestimated. Spike regions recognized by vaccine-associated CD4 TCRs spanned the protein, led by 160-218 and 743-854.

Measured with immunoSEQ multiplex PCR; TCRdb has only the in-frame clones, and not every one. The profile shows over 100,000 clones, around 89% of them singletons. With regard to this clone: Its antigen is not identified.

The TCR originated in an adult in good health. The sequences come from peripheral blood, collected on day 0 of AZD1222 vaccination. The gene calls are TRBV5-5 and TRBJ2-7; D not resolved. CDR3 sequence (DNA): TGTGCCAGCAGCTTAGGTAACGCTGTGAGCGAGCAGTACTTC. This codes for CASSLGNAVSEQYF.